This T cell receptor beta chain appears in the sequencing data of a study of PD-1 blockade in classical Hodgkin lymphoma. Study-wide findings and caveats: Diversity similar to that of newly diagnosed patients was seen at baseline in complete responders.

Assay: immunoSEQ multiplex PCR; the TCRdb copy retains only in-frame clones and omits some. The table includes about 24,000 clones, 69% detected once. Comments on this clone: The antigen remains unidentified.

The patients all showed relapse after autologous stem cell transplantation, while their brentuximab vedotin exposure varied. The CDR3 extends over 16 amino acids. V lost 0 bases, J lost 5 bases, and 14 bases lay in between. CDR1 and CDR2 (germline): SGDLS, YYNGEE. The chain couples TRBV9 to TRBJ2-2; D ambiguous. The clonotype originates from a human donor with classical Hodgkin lymphoma. The starting material was peripheral blood mononuclear cells (PBMCs), obtained at baseline. DNA for the CDR3: TGTGCCAGCAGCGTAGACACACGAGGTCGGACCGGGGAGCTGTTTTTT. Its protein product is CASSVDTRGRTGELFF.